This TCR beta chain was obtained from a study of blood T cell repertoires in COVID-19. Study summary: The United States, Italy and Spain provided the acute and convalescent COVID-19 samples.

The CDR3 contains 15 residues. J gave up 2 bases and V 6 bases, and 7 bases lay outside the gene matches. CDR1 and CDR2 from the germline V gene are SGHRS and YFSETQ. The study recruited people aged about 18 to 89 years across around 24 US areas. Two negative PCRs, clearance, or symptom resolution were required of recovered Cohort 3 donors. Authors' data handling: The assay estimated nucleated cells by amplifying reference gene primers. Assay used: immunoSEQ multiplex PCR; TCRdb lists only in-frame clones, some missing. That table furnishes V, J and clone size, whereas the DNA furnished D and trimming. This table has a few hundred thousand clones, 83% appearing once.

The rearrangement uses TRBV5-1 and TRBJ2-3, with 9 bases lining up with TRBD2. This TCR came from a woman aged 45-60 years who had recovered from COVID-19. Sequencing input: PBMCs or T cells enriched from blood (not recorded which). In DNA, the CDR3 is TGCGCCAGCAAGCTAGCGGGGTCCCTCACAGATACGCAGTATTTT. It translates to CASKLAGSLTDTQYF. Variable domain in full (rest from reference TRBV5-1 and TRBJ2-3): KAGVTQTPRYLIKTRGQQVTLSCSPISGHRSVSWYQQTPGQGLQFLFEYFSETQRNKGNFPGRFSGRQFSNSRSEMNVSTLELGDSALYLCASKLAGSLTDTQYFGPGTRLTVL.